This T cell receptor beta chain was found in a study of Graves' ophthalmopathy and Graves' hyperthyroidism. Overall study context: Peripheral blood was gathered at first diagnosis, ahead of any treatment whatsoever.

Beta-chain TCR CDR3 regions were amplified from RNA transcripts. Second-round multiplex PCR came after a first-round RT-PCR that employed HTBI primers. TCRdb reprocessed the multiplex PCR reads via MiXCR and lists one record per CDR3 protein. In the table there are some 390,000 distinct CDR3 sequences, 15% to 20% of which are singletons. Ten or more counts support this clonotype. The germline gives CDR1 GTSNPN, CDR2 SVGIG (reference sequence). V shed 0 bases and J 4 bases; nucleotides not matched to a gene: 3. The CDR3 spans 14 residues. This TCR derives from a woman in her late teens or twenties with Graves' ophthalmopathy. Sequenced sample: peripheral blood. The chain has TRBV30 and TRBJ1-2; 9 nucleotides match TRBD1. CDR3 DNA sequence: TGTGCCTGGAGTGTTAGGACAGGGGTCTATGGCTACACCTTC. Encoded protein: CAWSVRTGVYGYTF.